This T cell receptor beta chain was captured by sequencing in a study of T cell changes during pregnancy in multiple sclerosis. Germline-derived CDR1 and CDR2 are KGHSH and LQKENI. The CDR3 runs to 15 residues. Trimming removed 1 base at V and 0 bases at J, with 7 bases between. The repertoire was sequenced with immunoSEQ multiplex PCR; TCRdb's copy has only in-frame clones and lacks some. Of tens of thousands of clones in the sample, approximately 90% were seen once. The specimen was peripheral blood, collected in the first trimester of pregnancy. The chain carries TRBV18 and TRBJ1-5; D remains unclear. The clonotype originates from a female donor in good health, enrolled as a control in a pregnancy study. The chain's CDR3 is CASSPLQNSNQPQHF. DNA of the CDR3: TGTGCCAGCTCACCACTACAGAATAGCAATCAGCCCCAGCATTTT.